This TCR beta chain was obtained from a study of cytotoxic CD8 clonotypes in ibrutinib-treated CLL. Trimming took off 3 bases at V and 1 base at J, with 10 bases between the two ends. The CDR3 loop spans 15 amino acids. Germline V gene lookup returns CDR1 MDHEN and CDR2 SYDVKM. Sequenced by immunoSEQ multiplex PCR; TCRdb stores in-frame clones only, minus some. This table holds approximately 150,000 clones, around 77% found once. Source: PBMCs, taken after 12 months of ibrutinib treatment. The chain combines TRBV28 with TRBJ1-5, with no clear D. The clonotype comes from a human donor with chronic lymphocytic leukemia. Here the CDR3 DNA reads TGTGCCAGCAGTTTCATTGGAGAAAGCAATCAGCCCCAGCATTTT. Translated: CASSFIGESNQPQHF.